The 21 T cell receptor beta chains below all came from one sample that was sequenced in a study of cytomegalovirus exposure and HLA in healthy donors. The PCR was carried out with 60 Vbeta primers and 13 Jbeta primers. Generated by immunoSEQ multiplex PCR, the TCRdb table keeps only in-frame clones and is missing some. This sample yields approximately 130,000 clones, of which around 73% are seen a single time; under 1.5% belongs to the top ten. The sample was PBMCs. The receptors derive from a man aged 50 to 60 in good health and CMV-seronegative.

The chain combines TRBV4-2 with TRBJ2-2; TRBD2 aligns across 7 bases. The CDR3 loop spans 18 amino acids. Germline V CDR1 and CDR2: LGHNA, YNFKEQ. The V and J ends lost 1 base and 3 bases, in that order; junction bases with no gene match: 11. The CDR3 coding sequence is TGTGCCAGCAGCCAAGGACTAGCTGCGGAGGCGGACACCGGGGAGCTGTTTTTT. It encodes CASSQGLAAEADTGELFF.

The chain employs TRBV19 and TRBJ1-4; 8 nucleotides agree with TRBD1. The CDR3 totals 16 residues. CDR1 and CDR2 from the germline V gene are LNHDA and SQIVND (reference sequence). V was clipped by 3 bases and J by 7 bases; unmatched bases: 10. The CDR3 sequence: CASSIQSGGRGEKLFF. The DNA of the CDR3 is TGTGCCAGTAGTATCCAATCAGGGGGCCGTGGTGAAAAACTGTTTTTT.

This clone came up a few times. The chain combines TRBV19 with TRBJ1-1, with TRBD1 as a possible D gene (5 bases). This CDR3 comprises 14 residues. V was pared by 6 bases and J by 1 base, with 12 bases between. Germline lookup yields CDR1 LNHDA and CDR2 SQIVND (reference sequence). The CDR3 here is CASRRDGGNTEAFF. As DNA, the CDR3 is TGTGCCAGTAGGAGAGACGGGGGGAACACTGAAGCTTTCTTT.

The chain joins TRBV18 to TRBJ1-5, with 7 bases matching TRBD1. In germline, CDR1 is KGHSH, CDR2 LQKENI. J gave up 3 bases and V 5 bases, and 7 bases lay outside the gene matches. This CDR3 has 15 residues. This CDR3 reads CASSNTGDFNQPQHF. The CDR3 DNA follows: TGTGCCAGCTCAAACACAGGGGACTTCAATCAGCCCCAGCATTTT.

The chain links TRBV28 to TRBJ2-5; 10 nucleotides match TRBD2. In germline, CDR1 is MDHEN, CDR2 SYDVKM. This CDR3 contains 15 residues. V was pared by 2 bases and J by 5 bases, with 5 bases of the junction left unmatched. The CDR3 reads CASSLDLAGEETQYF. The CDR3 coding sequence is TGTGCCAGCAGTTTAGACCTAGCGGGAGAGGAGACCCAGTACTTC.

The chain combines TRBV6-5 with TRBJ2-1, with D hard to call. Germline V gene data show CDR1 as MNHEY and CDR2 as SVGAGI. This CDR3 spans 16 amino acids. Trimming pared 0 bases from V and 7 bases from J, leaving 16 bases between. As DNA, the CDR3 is TGTGCCAGCAGTTACTCGGGCTTTATGGGCCCGAATGAGCAGTTCTTC. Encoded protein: CASSYSGFMGPNEQFF.

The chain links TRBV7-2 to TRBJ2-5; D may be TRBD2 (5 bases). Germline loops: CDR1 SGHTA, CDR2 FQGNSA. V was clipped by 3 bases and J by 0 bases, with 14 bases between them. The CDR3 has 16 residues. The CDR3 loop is CASSLGSGLYQETQYF. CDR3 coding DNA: TGTGCCAGCAGCTTGGGGTCGGGATTGTACCAAGAGACCCAGTACTTC.

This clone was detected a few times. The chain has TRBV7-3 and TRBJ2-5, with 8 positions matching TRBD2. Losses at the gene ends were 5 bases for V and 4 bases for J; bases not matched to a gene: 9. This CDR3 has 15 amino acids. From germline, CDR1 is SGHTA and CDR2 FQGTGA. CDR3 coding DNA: TGTGCCAGCAGCGCGGTAGCGGGATGGGGAGAGACCCAGTACTTC. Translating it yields CASSAVAGWGETQYF. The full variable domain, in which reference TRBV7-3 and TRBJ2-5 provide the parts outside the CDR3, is GAGVSQTPSNKVTEKGKYVELRCDPISGHTALYWYRQSLGQGPEFLIYFQGTGAADDSGLPNDRFFAVRPEGSVSTLKIQRTERGDSAVYLCASSAVAGWGETQYFGPGTRLLVL.

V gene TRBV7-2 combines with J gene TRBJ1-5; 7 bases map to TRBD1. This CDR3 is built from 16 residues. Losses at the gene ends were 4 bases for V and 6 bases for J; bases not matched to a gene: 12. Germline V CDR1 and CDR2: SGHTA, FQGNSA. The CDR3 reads CASSSQGGAQGQPQHF. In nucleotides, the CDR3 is TGTGCCAGCAGCTCCCAAGGGGGCGCTCAAGGTCAGCCCCAGCATTTT.

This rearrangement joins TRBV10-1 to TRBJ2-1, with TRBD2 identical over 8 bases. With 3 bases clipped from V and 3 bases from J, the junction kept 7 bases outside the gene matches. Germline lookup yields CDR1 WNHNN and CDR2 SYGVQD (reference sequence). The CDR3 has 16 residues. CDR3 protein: CASSEGSGNLYNEQFF. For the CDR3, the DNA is TGCGCCAGCAGTGAAGGTAGCGGGAATCTCTACAATGAGCAGTTCTTC.

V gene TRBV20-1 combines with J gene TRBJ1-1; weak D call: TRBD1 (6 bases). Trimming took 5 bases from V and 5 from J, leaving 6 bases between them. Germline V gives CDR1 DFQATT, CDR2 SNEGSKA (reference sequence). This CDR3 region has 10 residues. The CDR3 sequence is CSAQGTEAFF. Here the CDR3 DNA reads TGCAGTGCTCAGGGGACTGAAGCTTTCTTT.

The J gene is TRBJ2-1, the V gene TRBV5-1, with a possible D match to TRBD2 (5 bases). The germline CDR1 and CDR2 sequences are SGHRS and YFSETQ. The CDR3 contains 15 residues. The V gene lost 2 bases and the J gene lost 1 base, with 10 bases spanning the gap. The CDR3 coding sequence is TGCGCCAGCAGCTTTTCCGGGGTATCCTACAATGAGCAGTTCTTC. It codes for CASSFSGVSYNEQFF.

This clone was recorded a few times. CDR3 in DNA: TGCGCCAGCATCCCGACTAGCGGGAGCAATGAGCAGTTCTTC. Translation gives CASIPTSGSNEQFF. The rearrangement uses TRBV5-1 and TRBJ2-1, with 12 bases fitting TRBD2. J gave up 6 bases and V 6 bases, and 4 bases lay outside the gene matches. The CDR3 contains 14 residues. Germline V gives CDR1 SGHRS, CDR2 YFSETQ.

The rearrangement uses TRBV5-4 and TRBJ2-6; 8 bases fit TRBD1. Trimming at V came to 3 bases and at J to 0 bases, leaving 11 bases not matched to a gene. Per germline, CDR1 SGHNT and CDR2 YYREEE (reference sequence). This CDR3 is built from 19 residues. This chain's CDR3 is CASSSERTGLGSGANVLTF. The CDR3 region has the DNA TGTGCCAGCAGCTCGGAACGGACAGGGCTAGGCTCTGGGGCCAACGTCCTGACTTTC.

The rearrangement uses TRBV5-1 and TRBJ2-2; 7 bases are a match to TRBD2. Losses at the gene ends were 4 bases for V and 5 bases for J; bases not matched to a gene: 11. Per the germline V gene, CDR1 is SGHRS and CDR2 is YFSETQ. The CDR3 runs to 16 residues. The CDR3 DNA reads TGCGCCAGCAGCCCCAACAGGAGGGGAGGGACCGGGGAGCTGTTTTTT. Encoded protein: CASSPNRRGGTGELFF.

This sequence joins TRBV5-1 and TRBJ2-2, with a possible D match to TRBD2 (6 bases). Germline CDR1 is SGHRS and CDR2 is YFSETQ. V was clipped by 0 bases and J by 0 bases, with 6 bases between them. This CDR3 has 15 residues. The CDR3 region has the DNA TGCGCCAGCAGCTTGGGCGGGGCGAACACCGGGGAGCTGTTTTTT. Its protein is CASSLGGANTGELFF.

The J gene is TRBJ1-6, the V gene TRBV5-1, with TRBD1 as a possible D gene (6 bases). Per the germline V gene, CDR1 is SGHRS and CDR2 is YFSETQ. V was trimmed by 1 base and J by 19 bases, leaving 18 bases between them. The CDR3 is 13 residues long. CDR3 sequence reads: CASSLNPGTSIHF. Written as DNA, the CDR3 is TGCGCCAGCAGCTTGAACCCGGGGACAAGTATTCACTTT.

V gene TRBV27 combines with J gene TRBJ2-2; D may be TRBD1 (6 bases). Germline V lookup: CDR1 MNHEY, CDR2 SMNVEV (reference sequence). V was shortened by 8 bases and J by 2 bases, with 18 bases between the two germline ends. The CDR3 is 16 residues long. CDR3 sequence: CASAPQGSGNTGELFF. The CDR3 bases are TGTGCCAGCGCCCCGCAGGGGTCGGGCAACACCGGGGAGCTGTTTTTT.

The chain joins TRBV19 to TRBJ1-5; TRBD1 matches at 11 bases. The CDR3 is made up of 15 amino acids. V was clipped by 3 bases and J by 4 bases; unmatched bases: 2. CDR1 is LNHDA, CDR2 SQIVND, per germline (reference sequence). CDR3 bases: TGTGCCAGTAGTATCGGGACAGGGGGGAATCAGCCCCAGCATTTT. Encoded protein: CASSIGTGGNQPQHF.

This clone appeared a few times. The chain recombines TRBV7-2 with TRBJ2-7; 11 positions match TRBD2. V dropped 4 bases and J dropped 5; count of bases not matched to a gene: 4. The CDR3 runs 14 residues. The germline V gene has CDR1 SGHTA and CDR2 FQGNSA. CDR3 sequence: CASSSGLAGHEQYF. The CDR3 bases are TGTGCCAGCAGCTCAGGACTAGCGGGCCACGAGCAGTACTTC.

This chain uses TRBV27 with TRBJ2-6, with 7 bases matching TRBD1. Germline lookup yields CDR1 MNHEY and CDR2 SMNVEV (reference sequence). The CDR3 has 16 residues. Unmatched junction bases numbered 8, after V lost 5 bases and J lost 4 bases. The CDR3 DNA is TGTGCCAGCAGTCAGCCCAGGGGGTCCGGGGCCAACGTCCTGACTTTC. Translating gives CASSQPRGSGANVLTF.